This T cell receptor beta chain was observed in a study of T cell responses to AZD1222 COVID-19 vaccine. Broader study findings: Unmutated variant regions are reportedly the target of nearly half of TCRs that are spike-specific.

Doses given second, at about 4 or about 12 weeks, were pooled. About this clone: Its target is unknown.

Sequenced by immunoSEQ multiplex PCR; TCRdb stores in-frame clones only, minus some. The sample shows some 130,000 clones, approximately 86% of them seen only once. Sequenced here: peripheral blood, sampled 28 days after the second AZD1222 dose. This sequence was found in an adult who received the AZD1222 COVID-19 vaccine.

CDR3 amino acids: CASSPSDVTYNEQFF. For the CDR3, the DNA is TGTGCCAGCTCACCATCCGATGTGACCTACAATGAGCAGTTCTTC. The genes are TRBV18 and TRBJ2-1, with unresolved D. In germline, CDR1 is KGHSH, CDR2 LQKENI. The CDR3 length is 15 residues. V was trimmed by 2 bases and J by 2 bases, leaving 10 bases between them. The entire variable domain, with the rest obtained from reference TRBV18 and TRBJ2-1, is as follows: NAGVMQNPRHLVRRRGQEARLRCSPMKGHSHVYWYRQLPEEGLKFMVYLQKENIIDESGMPKERFSAEFPKEGPSILRIQQVVRGDSAAYFCASSPSDVTYNEQFFGPGTRLTVL.